This T cell receptor (beta chain) appears in the sequencing data of a study of blood T cells in healthy people across ages. Using a J-beta primer mix together with a sample-barcoded 5' primer, a second PCR was run for 7 to 11 cycles. TCRdb itself ran the 5' RACE reads through MiXCR, one entry per CDR3 protein. The sample has 920,000 or so distinct CDR3 sequences; over 35% are singletons. What was sequenced was blood. This TCR derives from a woman aged 55-75 years in good health.

The CDR3 protein is CSAVSGRTFSYEQYF. CDR3 DNA: TGCAGTGCTGTTAGCGGGAGGACCTTCTCCTACGAGCAGTACTTC. This sequence joins TRBV20-1 and TRBJ2-7; 10 nucleotides match TRBD2. Germline CDR1 DFQATT, CDR2 SNEGSKA (reference sequence). With V trimmed by 5 bases and J by 0 bases, 7 bases remained unmatched. This CDR3 has 15 residues.